These 26 T cell receptor beta chains were all obtained from the same sample, sequenced in a study of radiation and T cells in renal cell carcinoma. The treatment: 15 Gy SBRT to primary tumor, nephrectomy 4 weeks later. TCRdb's table, derived via immunoSEQ multiplex PCR, lists solely in-frame clones and lacks some. The repertoire has under 20,000 clones, less than 70% of them found once; the top ten carry under 15%. Specimen: tumor tissue, collected from a patient whose treatment included radiotherapy and nephrectomy. These receptors originate from a woman in her seventies with renal cell carcinoma.

The chain has TRBV23-1 and TRBJ2-4; 8 positions agree with TRBD1. TRBV23-1 is recorded as an ORF, its role being uncertain. The CDR3 is 14 amino acids. The junction had 3 bases not matched to a gene; V was cut back by 6 bases and J by 2 bases. In DNA form, the CDR3 reads TGCGCCAGCAGGCGACAGGGGACCAAAAACATTCAGTACTTC. Encoded protein: CASRRQGTKNIQYF.

This clone has only one observation. This chain connects TRBV6-5 to TRBJ1-6; D may be TRBD1 (6 bases). The V end lost 6 bases, the J end lost 1 base, and 10 bases lay between the germline ends. CDR3 size: 15 residues. Germline V CDR1 and CDR2: MNHEY, SVGAGI. In DNA form, the CDR3 reads TGTGCCAGCAGGACAGGTTCTTCCTATAATTCACCCCTCCACTTT. Protein product: CASRTGSSYNSPLHF.

The rearrangement links TRBV6-1 to TRBJ1-1, with TRBD1 as a possible D gene (6 bases). The germline V and J ends were trimmed by 8 bases and 0 bases, with 13 bases remaining between them. Per the germline V gene, CDR1 is MNHNS and CDR2 is SASEGT. CDR3 length: 14 residues. CDR3 DNA sequence: TGTGCCAGCCCACAGGGACCGGTGAACACTGAAGCTTTCTTT. Protein: CASPQGPVNTEAFF.

The chain joins TRBV7-6 to TRBJ1-6; 7 bases agree with TRBD1. J was trimmed by 8 bases and V by 1 base; bases with no gene match: 5. There are 15 residues in the CDR3. Germline loops: CDR1 SGHVS, CDR2 FNYEAQ. CDR3 loop: CASSLGADRDSPLHF. For the CDR3, the DNA is TGTGCCAGCAGCTTAGGAGCCGACAGGGATTCACCCCTCCACTTT.

The rearrangement joins TRBV5-1 to TRBJ2-2; 11 bases map to TRBD2. In germline, CDR1 is SGHRS, CDR2 YFSETQ. The CDR3 runs 17 residues. After removal of 4 bases from V and 1 base from J, the junction contained 6 bases not matched to a gene. This chain's CDR3 is CASSPLAGGRNTGELFF. CDR3 nucleotide sequence: TGCGCCAGCAGCCCCCTAGCGGGGGGCAGGAACACCGGGGAGCTGTTTTTT.

This clone was recorded once. In nucleotides, the CDR3 is TGTGCCAGCAGTATCGGGACAGGGTCTATCTATGGCTACACCTTC. Translated: CASSIGTGSIYGYTF. This rearrangement joins TRBV27 to TRBJ1-2; 9 bases align to TRBD1. V dropped 5 bases and J dropped 4; count of bases not matched to a gene: 8. The CDR3 length is 15 residues. CDR1 and CDR2 (germline): MNHEY, SMNVEV (reference sequence).

The chain recombines TRBV4-2 with TRBJ2-7; no clear D. Germline CDR1 reads LGHNA; CDR2 reads YNFKEQ. Trimming removed 0 bases from V and 1 base from J, with 13 bases in between. The CDR3 is 16 amino acids. The CDR3 DNA is TGTGCCAGCAGCCAAGATATAACCATACCATCCTACGAGCAGTACTTC. Its protein is CASSQDITIPSYEQYF.

V usage is TRBV27 and J usage is TRBJ1-1, with 10 nucleotides matching TRBD1. V lost 7 bases to trimming and J lost 5 bases; unmatched junction nucleotides: 7. Germline-derived CDR1 and CDR2 are MNHEY and SMNVEV (reference sequence). This CDR3 contains 14 residues. CDR3 DNA sequence: TGTGCCAGCACCCCAGGGACAGGGGAGACTGAAGCTTTCTTT. It specifies CASTPGTGETEAFF.

The chain combines TRBV30 with TRBJ1-1; D perhaps matches TRBD1 (6 bases). V lost 3 bases and J 2 bases, leaving 13 bases between the germline ends. Germline values: CDR1 GTSNPN, CDR2 SVGIG (reference sequence). CDR3 length equals 14 residues. In DNA form, the CDR3 reads TGTGCCTGGAGGGCACAGGGTCCTAACACTGAAGCTTTCTTT. Residues: CAWRAQGPNTEAFF.

The V gene is TRBV7-2, the J gene TRBJ1-1; TRBD1 aligns across 10 bases. Germline CDR1 reads SGHTA; CDR2 reads FQGNSA. V lost 1 base and J lost 7; bases outside the gene matches: 12. The CDR3 covers 17 residues. The chain's CDR3 is CASSLVGQGIGGNEAFF. The CDR3 bases are TGTGCCAGCAGCTTAGTGGGACAGGGGATAGGAGGAAATGAAGCTTTCTTT.

The gene calls are TRBV9 and TRBJ1-6, with 7 bases fitting TRBD1. Looked up from germline, CDR1 is SGDLS and CDR2 is YYNGEE. The CDR3 spans 14 residues. V dropped 4 bases and J dropped 10; count of bases not matched to a gene: 8. CDR3 sequence: CASSPQTGHSPLHF. The CDR3 DNA sequence: TGTGCCAGCAGCCCCCAGACAGGGCACTCACCCCTCCACTTT.

The rearrangement uses TRBV18 and TRBJ2-2, with 7 bases that match TRBD2. The trim removed 1 base at V and 5 bases at J, leaving 4 bases unmatched. CDR3 length: 15 residues. Germline V lookup: CDR1 KGHSH, CDR2 LQKENI. In nucleotides, the CDR3 is TGTGCCAGCTCACCACATCCGGGGGGAACCGGGGAGCTGTTTTTT. Translating gives CASSPHPGGTGELFF.

This chain links TRBV5-1 with TRBJ2-7; weak D call: TRBD1 (6 bases). CDR3 length: 16 residues. The germline gives CDR1 SGHRS, CDR2 YFSETQ. The ends were cut back, 3 bases at V and 6 bases at J, with 22 bases in the middle. The CDR3 DNA reads as TGCGCCAGCAGCTCCTATATAAACAGGGCCAGAGGCGAGCAGTACTTC. It translates to CASSSYINRARGEQYF.

V and J are TRBV7-2 and TRBJ2-1; 10 bases align to TRBD2. This CDR3 has 15 residues. V gave up 5 bases and J gave up 2 bases; unmatched junction bases: 3. Looked up from germline, CDR1 is SGHTA and CDR2 is FQGNSA. CDR3 in DNA: TGTGCCAGCAGCACCACTAGCGGGGCCTACAATGAGCAGTTCTTC. It codes for CASSTTSGAYNEQFF.

This clone occurred once. This chain joins TRBV29-1 and TRBJ2-5; 8 positions agree with TRBD2. The germline V gene encodes CDR1 SQVTM and CDR2 ANQGSEA. The CDR3 is 15 residues long. V lost 4 bases and J lost 7; bases outside the gene matches: 14. The CDR3 DNA reads as TGCAGCGTTGTTAGCGGTAGCGGGGCGGGCGGGACCCAGTACTTC. Translated, it gives CSVVSGSGAGGTQYF.

The chain has TRBV15 and TRBJ1-5; unclear D gene. The germline V gene has CDR1 LNHNV and CDR2 YYDKDF (reference sequence). This CDR3 is 15 amino acids long. Trimming left V 0 bases short and J 2 bases short, with 8 bases between. Here the CDR3 reads CATSRDMGGNQPQHF. The CDR3 bases are TGTGCCACCAGCAGAGATATGGGCGGCAATCAGCCCCAGCATTTT.

This clone occurred a few times. The chain joins TRBV6-5 to TRBJ2-3; D not certain. V gave up 5 bases and J gave up 0 bases, with 3 bases separating them. Germline loops: CDR1 MNHEY, CDR2 SVGAGI. CDR3 length: 12 amino acids. Here the CDR3 reads CASSPSTDTQYF. CDR3 sequence (DNA): TGTGCCAGCAGTCCTAGCACAGATACGCAGTATTTT.

The rearrangement links TRBV11-3 to TRBJ1-2; maybe TRBD1 (5 bases). CDR1 and CDR2 from the germline V gene are SGHNT and YENEEA. The CDR3 is 15 residues long. V was clipped by 5 bases and J by 0 bases, with 13 bases between them. The CDR3 is CASSPGTISNYGYTF. The CDR3 region has the DNA TGTGCCAGCAGCCCCGGGACCATTTCTAACTATGGCTACACCTTC.

The V gene is TRBV7-9, the J gene TRBJ2-7; D may be TRBD1 (6 bases). V was trimmed by 7 bases and J by 4 bases, leaving 14 bases between them. CDR1 and CDR2 (germline): SEHNR, FQNEAQ (reference sequence). CDR3 length: 13 residues. The CDR3 protein is CASMLQGGYEQYF. The CDR3 DNA follows: TGTGCCAGCATGCTACAGGGCGGATACGAGCAGTACTTC. Combining the CDR3 with reference TRBV7-9 and TRBJ2-7 gives the whole variable domain DTGVSQNPRHKITKRGQNVTFRCDPISEHNRLYWYRQTLGQGPEFLTYFQNEAQLEKSRLLSDRFSAERPKGSFSTLEIQRTEQGDSAMYLCASMLQGGYEQYFGPGTRLTVT.

The V and J genes are TRBV19 and TRBJ1-1; 8 nucleotides align to TRBD1. Trimming cost V 4 bases and J 1 base; bases outside gene matches: 5. The CDR3 extends over 15 amino acids. Germline V gene lookup returns CDR1 LNHDA and CDR2 SQIVND (reference sequence). CDR3 DNA: TGTGCCAGTAGTAAGGACAGGGTGGAGAACACTGAAGCTTTCTTT. It encodes CASSKDRVENTEAFF.

The chain joins TRBV25-1 to TRBJ2-5; D unresolved. The germline gives CDR1 MGHDK, CDR2 SYGVNS. There are 13 residues in the CDR3. V lost 1 base to trimming and J lost 5 bases, with 8 bases between them. CDR3 sequence (DNA): TGTGCCAGCAGTGAATTTGGGTTGGAGACCCAGTACTTC. Protein: CASSEFGLETQYF. The full variable domain, completed using reference TRBV25-1 and TRBJ2-5, is EADIYQTPRYLVIGTGKKITLECSQTMGHDKMYWYQQDPGMELHLIHYSYGVNSTEKGDLSSESTVSRIRTEHFPLTLESARPSHTSQYLCASSEFGLETQYFGPGTRLLVL.

The genes are TRBV7-6 and TRBJ1-1, with TRBD1 as a possible D gene (5 bases). Per germline, CDR1 SGHVS and CDR2 FNYEAQ. This CDR3 has 14 amino acids. The germline V and J ends were trimmed by 1 base and 5 bases, with 11 bases remaining between them. This CDR3 is CASSLGWGTTEAFF. The DNA for the CDR3 is TGTGCCAGCAGCTTAGGGTGGGGCACGACTGAAGCTTTCTTT.

This clone qualifies as medium-sized (0.01 to 0.1%). This sequence joins TRBV4-3 and TRBJ1-6; no firm D call. CDR3 length: 13 amino acids. V was pared by 4 bases and J by 8 bases, with 9 bases between. Per germline, CDR1 LGHNA and CDR2 YSLEER. The CDR3 region is CASSRRRDSPLHF. The CDR3 DNA follows: TGCGCCAGCAGCCGTAGAAGGGATTCACCCCTCCACTTT.

The CDR3 is CASSPRTGDTNYGYTF. DNA for the CDR3: TGTGCCAGCAGCCCCAGGACAGGAGATACTAACTATGGCTACACCTTC. V and J are TRBV9 and TRBJ1-2; 7 nucleotides align to TRBD1. CDR1 is SGDLS, CDR2 YYNGEE, per germline. The CDR3 is made up of 16 amino acids. V was clipped by 4 bases and J by 0 bases; unmatched bases: 9.

The V and J genes are TRBV4-1 and TRBJ1-6; unclear D gene. CDR1 is MGHRA, CDR2 YSYEKL, per germline. Between the trimmed V and J ends, which lost 3 bases and 5 bases, there was a span of 11 bases. The CDR3 extends over 15 amino acids. The CDR3 spells CASSQTDWHNSPLHF. CDR3 sequence (DNA): TGCGCCAGCAGCCAGACGGACTGGCATAATTCACCCCTCCACTTT.

This chain uses TRBV2 with TRBJ2-2; the D gene is possibly TRBD1 (6 bases). Per the germline V gene, CDR1 is SNHLY and CDR2 is FYNNEI. V lost 6 bases and J lost 8, with 13 bases in between. This CDR3 spans 13 amino acids. CDR3 amino acids: CASSLRGGGELFF. DNA of the CDR3: TGTGCCAGCAGCCTAAGAGGGGGTGGGGAGCTGTTTTTT. Based on the CDR3 plus reference TRBV2 and TRBJ2-2, the full variable domain is EPEVTQTPSHQVTQMGQEVILRCVPISNHLYFYWYRQILGQKVEFLVSFYNNEISEKSEIFDDQFSVERPDGSNFTLKIRSTKLEDSAMYFCASSLRGGGELFFGEGSRLTVL.